The next 24 T cell receptor beta chains were all read from a single sample in a study of blood T cells in healthy people across ages. Then a second PCR, running about 6 to 12 cycles, was carried out with a sample-barcoded 5' primer and a J-beta primer mix. Each CDR3 protein gets one entry after TCRdb re-called the 5' RACE reads with MiXCR. The profile shows hundreds of thousands of distinct CDR3 sequences, about 26% of them singletons. This same sample was also taken into another study, of T cells of mothers and their children.

Specimen: blood. Receptor source: a boy aged 5-17 years in good health.

CDR3 coding DNA: TGCGCCAGCAGCCCGGGACAGGAGACCTACGAGCAGTACTTC. It encodes CASSPGQETYEQYF. V usage is TRBV5-1 and J usage is TRBJ2-7; TRBD1 aligns across 8 bases. The CDR3 has 14 residues. The junction had 5 bases not matched to a gene; V was cut back by 4 bases and J by 2 bases. Germline V gene sequence: CDR1 SGHRS, CDR2 YFSETQ.

The chain carries TRBV15 and TRBJ2-5; TRBD2 is a possible D gene (7 bases). TRBJ2-1 explains the end of the DNA better; the J call may be wrong. The CDR3 is made up of 16 amino acids. Looked up from germline, CDR1 is LNHNV and CDR2 is YYDKDF (reference sequence). CDR3 nucleotides: TGTGCCACCAGCAGAGTTCGAGGGGGGGCCTACAATGAGCAGTTCTTC. It translates to CATSRVRGGAYNEQFF.

The chain couples TRBV27 to TRBJ2-1; 9 bases fit TRBD2. The CDR3 consists of 16 residues. V dropped 2 bases and J dropped 2; count of bases not matched to a gene: 4. Germline V gene data show CDR1 as MNHEY and CDR2 as SMNVEV (reference sequence). CDR3 nucleotide sequence: TGTGCCAGCAGTTTAACAGCGGGGGGCGCCTACAATGAGCAGTTCTTC. Amino acid sequence: CASSLTAGGAYNEQFF.

This clonotype has only a few counts. Germline is not matched at one junction end, which may reflect a read error. The chain uses TRBV28 and TRBJ2-3, with 12 bases lining up with TRBD2. This CDR3 comprises 13 residues. The germline V gene encodes CDR1 MDHEN and CDR2 SYDVKM. The CDR3 DNA reads TGTGCCAGCAGTTTAGGGAGGGGACTAGCGGGCTCCTTT. Encoded protein: CASSLGRGLAGSF.

This clonotype was picked up many times. This CDR3 reads CASSDWWDSYNEQFF. Written as DNA, the CDR3 is TGTGCCAGCAGTGATTGGTGGGACTCGTACAATGAGCAGTTCTTC. The gene calls are TRBV25-1 and TRBJ2-1; a possible D gene is TRBD2 (6 bases). The V gene's germline CDR1 is MGHDK and CDR2 SYGVNS. V was clipped by 3 bases and J by 4 bases, with 13 bases between them. This CDR3 comprises 15 residues.

This clonotype was recorded a few times. The chain joins TRBV28 to TRBJ1-4; 8 bases are a match to TRBD1. There are 14 residues in the CDR3. Trimming cost V 6 bases and J 4 bases; bases outside gene matches: 4. Germline values: CDR1 MDHEN, CDR2 SYDVKM. The CDR3 DNA reads TGTGCCAGCAGGGACAGGGTCATTAATGAAAAACTGTTTTTT. Translating it yields CASRDRVINEKLFF.

The chain is built from TRBV7-3 and TRBJ2-2; D may match TRBD1 or TRBD2 (5 bases each). With 0 bases removed from V and 7 bases from J, the gap between germline ends came to 9 bases. Germline V gene data show CDR1 as SGHTA and CDR2 as FQGTGA. The CDR3 has 14 amino acids. This CDR3 reads CASSLTWGIGELFF. In DNA form, the CDR3 reads TGTGCCAGCAGCTTAACGTGGGGGATCGGGGAGCTGTTTTTT.

The gene calls are TRBV3-1 and TRBJ2-7, with TRBD2 matching over 9 bases. CDR1 and CDR2 from the germline V gene are LGHDT and YNNKEL (reference sequence). Germline trimming cut 1 base from V and 4 bases from J; bases unmatched to any gene: 8. The CDR3 is made up of 16 amino acids. The CDR3 spells CASSQGPAGGVYEQYF. The CDR3 coding sequence is TGTGCCAGCAGCCAAGGTCCGGCGGGGGGGGTTTACGAGCAGTACTTC.

The chain is built from TRBV19 and TRBJ2-1, with D possibly being TRBD1 (7 bases). Germline assignment: CDR1 LNHDA and CDR2 SQIVND (reference sequence). This CDR3 is built from 18 residues. V gave up 5 bases and J gave up 4 bases, with 24 bases separating them. The CDR3 nucleotides are TGTGCCAGTAGTTCCGGAGGGACAGCGACTGGTCCTTACAATGAGCAGTTCTTC. Its protein is CASSSGGTATGPYNEQFF.

This clonotype has a count of ten or more. V is TRBV10-3 and J is TRBJ1-2; 7 bases line up with TRBD1. Germline values: CDR1 ENHRY, CDR2 SYGVKD. CDR3 size: 13 residues. V shed 7 bases, J shed 1 base, and the junction held 3 bases outside the gene matches. CDR3 amino acids: CAITGQINYGYTF. The CDR3 coding sequence is TGTGCCATCACGGGACAGATTAACTATGGCTACACCTTC.

This clonotype was detected ten times or more. V is TRBV6-6 and J is TRBJ2-7; no clear D. Germline CDR1 MNHNY, CDR2 SVGAGI (reference sequence). This CDR3 region has 12 residues. Trimming cost V 6 bases and J 6 bases, with 12 bases left between them. The CDR3 is CASRSHLGEQYF. The DNA of the CDR3 is TGTGCCAGCAGATCACACCTCGGCGAGCAGTACTTC.

This clonotype has only a few counts. CDR3: CATSARTQGNEQYF. DNA for the CDR3: TGTGCCACCAGCGCCAGGACACAGGGGAACGAGCAGTACTTC. The chain couples TRBV15 to TRBJ2-7, with TRBD1 matching over 7 bases. Germline assignment: CDR1 LNHNV and CDR2 YYDKDF (reference sequence). V was clipped by 5 bases and J by 5 bases; unmatched bases: 9. The CDR3 length is 14 residues.

This clonotype was seen a handful of times. The chain is built from TRBV6-5 and TRBJ1-4; D ambiguous. This CDR3 has 14 residues. V dropped 4 bases and J dropped 5 bases, with 11 bases sitting between them. The germline CDR1 and CDR2 sequences are MNHEY and SVGAGI. CDR3 nucleotide sequence: TGTGCCAGCAGTTCCAGGTGGAGAAATGAAAAACTGTTTTTT. It translates to CASSSRWRNEKLFF.

V gene TRBV4-2 combines with J gene TRBJ1-1; D ambiguous. The germline gives CDR1 LGHNA, CDR2 YNFKEQ. This CDR3 is 13 amino acids long. V was trimmed by 0 bases and J by 10 bases, leaving 12 bases between them. CDR3: CASSQEPPGGAFF. The CDR3 DNA reads TGTGCCAGCAGCCAAGAACCCCCGGGTGGAGCTTTCTTT.

The J gene is TRBJ1-2, the V gene TRBV12-5; unclear D gene. V dropped 0 bases and J dropped 7 bases, with 18 bases sitting between them. Germline CDR1 reads LGHNT; CDR2 reads FRNRAP. The CDR3 spans 16 residues. The DNA for the CDR3 is TGTGCTAGTGGTTTGGTACGTCAACTCCGAGGTGCTGGCTACACCTTC. Its translation: CASGLVRQLRGAGYTF. Filled out from reference TRBV12-5 and TRBJ1-2, the complete variable domain reads DARVTQTPRHKVTEMGQEVTMRCQPILGHNTVFWYRQTMMQGLELLAYFRNRAPLDDSGMPKDRFSAEMPDATLATLKIQPSEPRDSAVYFCASGLVRQLRGAGYTFGSGTRLTVV.

This clonotype was recorded many times. The J gene is TRBJ2-3, the V gene TRBV10-3; TRBD2 matches at 7 bases. Looked up from germline, CDR1 is ENHRY and CDR2 is SYGVKD. The CDR3 is made up of 16 amino acids. V trimming: 6 bases; J trimming: 5 bases; junction bases outside the gene matches: 14. CDR3 sequence: CAISPRARGGGDTQYF. As DNA, the CDR3 is TGTGCCATCAGCCCAAGGGCGCGCGGGGGAGGAGATACGCAGTATTTT.

The chain links TRBV6-2 or TRBV6-3 to TRBJ2-7; TRBD2 matches at 13 bases. CDR3 length: 17 amino acids. V was pared by 3 bases and J by 0 bases, with 5 bases of the junction left unmatched. Germline CDR1 reads MNHEY; CDR2 reads SVGEGT. As DNA, the CDR3 is TGTGCCAGCAGTTATGGGCGGACTAGCGGGAGCTCCTACGAGCAGTACTTC. This codes for CASSYGRTSGSSYEQYF.

The chain combines TRBV10-3 with TRBJ2-7; 9 bases match TRBD1. The CDR3 extends over 16 amino acids. J gave up 1 base and V 4 bases, and 8 bases lay outside the gene matches. From germline, CDR1 is ENHRY and CDR2 SYGVKD. CDR3 region: CAISGTGTGFSYEQYF. CDR3 DNA: TGTGCCATCAGTGGCACCGGGACAGGGTTTTCCTACGAGCAGTACTTC.

There are a few counts of this clonotype. The V call is TRBV7-9, the J call TRBJ2-1; 8 positions agree with TRBD1. The germline V gene has CDR1 SEHNR and CDR2 FQNEAQ (reference sequence). CDR3 size: 13 residues. J gave up 4 bases and V 8 bases, and 4 bases lay outside the gene matches. The CDR3 region is CASGTGGYNEQFF. CDR3 bases: TGTGCCAGCGGCACAGGGGGGTACAATGAGCAGTTCTTC. Full variable domain (outside the CDR3, taken from reference TRBV7-9 and TRBJ2-1): DTGVSQNPRHKITKRGQNVTFRCDPISEHNRLYWYRQTLGQGPEFLTYFQNEAQLEKSRLLSDRFSAERPKGSFSTLEIQRTEQGDSAMYLCASGTGGYNEQFFGPGTRLTVL.

J is TRBJ1-2 and V is TRBV3-1, with a possible D match to TRBD1 (5 bases). V was pared by 5 bases and J by 7 bases, with 17 bases between. The CDR3 runs 14 residues. CDR1 and CDR2 (germline): LGHDT, YNNKEL (reference sequence). CDR3 sequence: CASSTAGREGGYTF. DNA of the CDR3: TGTGCCAGCAGCACCGCAGGGCGGGAGGGTGGCTACACCTTC.

The chain joins TRBV12-3 or TRBV12-4 to TRBJ2-3; D unresolved. The CDR3 extends over 12 amino acids. V was clipped by 2 bases and J by 4 bases, with 4 bases between them. CDR3 sequence: CASSLNPDTQYF. The CDR3 DNA reads TGTGCCAGCAGTTTAAACCCAGATACGCAGTATTTT.

The rearrangement uses TRBV4-1 and TRBJ2-1, with 7 nucleotides matching TRBD2. The DNA end is a closer match to TRBJ2-5, so the J assignment may be wrong. This CDR3 has 15 amino acids. Per the germline V gene, CDR1 is MGHRA and CDR2 is YSYEKL. CDR3 sequence (DNA): TGCGCCAGCAGCCAAGAGACTAGCAGGAAAGAGACCCAGTACTTC. Translated, it gives CASSQETSRKETQYF.

This clonotype appeared a few times. The chain has TRBV20-1 and TRBJ2-7; 8 bases align to TRBD1. CDR3 length: 14 residues. The V segment lost 3 bases and the J segment 5 bases; nucleotides outside the gene matches: 9. CDR1 and CDR2 (germline): DFQATT, SNEGSKA (reference sequence). The CDR3: CSARAQGASDEQYF. The CDR3 DNA is TGCAGTGCTAGGGCTCAGGGGGCGAGCGACGAGCAGTACTTC.

This clonotype was observed many times. One junction end does not reproduce the germline sequence, and a read error may be involved. The chain uses TRBV5-1 and TRBJ1-1, with 9 bases lining up with TRBD1. Germline CDR1 SGHRS, CDR2 YFSETQ. The CDR3 sequence is 14 residues long. CDR3 sequence reads: CASSPDRGNTEAFF. The CDR3 region has the DNA TGTGCCAGCAGCCCGGACAGGGGGAACACTGAAGCTTTCTTT.